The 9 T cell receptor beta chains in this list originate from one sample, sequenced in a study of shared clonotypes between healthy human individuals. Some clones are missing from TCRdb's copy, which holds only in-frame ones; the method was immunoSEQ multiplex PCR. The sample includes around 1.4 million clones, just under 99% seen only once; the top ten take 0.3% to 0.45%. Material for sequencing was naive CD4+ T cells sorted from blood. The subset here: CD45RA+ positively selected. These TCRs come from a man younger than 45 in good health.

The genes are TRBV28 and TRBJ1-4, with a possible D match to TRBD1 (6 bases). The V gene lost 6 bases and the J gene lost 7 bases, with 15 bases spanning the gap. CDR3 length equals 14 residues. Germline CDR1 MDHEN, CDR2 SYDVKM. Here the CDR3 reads CASRPADRFEKLFF. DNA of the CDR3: TGTGCCAGCAGACCCGCCGACAGGTTTGAAAAACTGTTTTTT.

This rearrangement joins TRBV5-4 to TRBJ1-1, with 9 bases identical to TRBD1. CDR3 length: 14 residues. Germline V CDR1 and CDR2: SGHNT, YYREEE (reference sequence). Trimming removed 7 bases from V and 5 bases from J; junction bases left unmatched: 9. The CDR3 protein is CASGPGDRVTEAFF. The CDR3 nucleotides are TGTGCCAGCGGGCCGGGGGACAGGGTGACTGAAGCTTTCTTT.

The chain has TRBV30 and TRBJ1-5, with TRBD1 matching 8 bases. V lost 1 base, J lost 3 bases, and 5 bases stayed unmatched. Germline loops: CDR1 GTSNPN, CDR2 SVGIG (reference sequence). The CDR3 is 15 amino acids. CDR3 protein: CAWSGTGRSNQPQHF. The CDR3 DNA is TGTGCCTGGAGTGGGACAGGGAGGTCCAATCAGCCCCAGCATTTT.

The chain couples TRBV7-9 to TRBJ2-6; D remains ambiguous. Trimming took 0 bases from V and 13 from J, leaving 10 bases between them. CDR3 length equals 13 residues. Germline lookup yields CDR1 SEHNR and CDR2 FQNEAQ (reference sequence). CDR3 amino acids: CASSLAGQDVLTF. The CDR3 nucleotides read TGTGCCAGCAGCTTAGCTGGTCAGGATGTCCTGACTTTC.

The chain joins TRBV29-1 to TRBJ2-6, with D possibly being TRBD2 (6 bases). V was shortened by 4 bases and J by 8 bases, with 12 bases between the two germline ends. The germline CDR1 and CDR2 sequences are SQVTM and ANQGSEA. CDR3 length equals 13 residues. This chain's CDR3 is CSVGPGSTNVLTF. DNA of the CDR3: TGCAGCGTTGGCCCCGGGAGCACCAACGTCCTGACTTTC. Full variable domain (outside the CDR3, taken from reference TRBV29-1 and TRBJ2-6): SAVISQKPSRDICQRGTSLTIQCQVDSQVTMMFWYRQQPGQSLTLIATANQGSEATYESGFVIDKFPISRPNLTFSTLTVSNMSPEDSSIYLCSVGPGSTNVLTFGAGSRLTVL.

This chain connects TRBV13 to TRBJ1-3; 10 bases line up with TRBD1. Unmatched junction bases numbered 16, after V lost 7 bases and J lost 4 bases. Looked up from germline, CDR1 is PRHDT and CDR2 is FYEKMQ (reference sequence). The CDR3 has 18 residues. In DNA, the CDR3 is TGTGCCAGCACCGGTCCGACAGGGGGCGGATTAGTCGGAAACACCATATATTTT. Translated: CASTGPTGGGLVGNTIYF.

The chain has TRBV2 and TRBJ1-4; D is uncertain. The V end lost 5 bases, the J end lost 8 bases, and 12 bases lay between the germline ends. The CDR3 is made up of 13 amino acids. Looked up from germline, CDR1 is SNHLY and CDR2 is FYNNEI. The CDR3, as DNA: TGTGCCAGCAGTACCCGGGAGCCAGAAAAACTGTTTTTT. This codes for CASSTREPEKLFF.

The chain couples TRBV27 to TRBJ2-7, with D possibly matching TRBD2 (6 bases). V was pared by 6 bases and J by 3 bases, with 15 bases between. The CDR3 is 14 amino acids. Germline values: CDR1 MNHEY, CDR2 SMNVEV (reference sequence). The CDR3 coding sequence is TGTGCCAGCAGGAGTTGGCGGGAAAACTACGAGCAGTACTTC. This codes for CASRSWRENYEQYF.

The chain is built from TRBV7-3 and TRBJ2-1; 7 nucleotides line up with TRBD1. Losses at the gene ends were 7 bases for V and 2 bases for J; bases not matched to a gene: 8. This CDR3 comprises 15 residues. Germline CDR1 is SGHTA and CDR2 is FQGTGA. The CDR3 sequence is CASNIPGQTYNEQFF. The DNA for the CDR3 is TGTGCCAGCAACATTCCGGGACAGACCTACAATGAGCAGTTCTTC.